This record concerns one TCR beta chain sequence. This CDR3 is built from 14 residues. Germline V gene data show CDR1 as MNHEY and CDR2 as SMNVEV (reference sequence). Trimming removed 2 bases at V and 5 bases at J, with 11 bases between. This sample is drawn from a study of blood T cell repertoires in COVID-19. Looking at the study overall: Acute and convalescent COVID-19 samples came from the United States, Italy and Spain. Sources were T cells, B-cell-depleted T cells, or PBMCs; the material itself was cDNA or gDNA.

Per the study methods: Reference gene primers were amplified, and this amplification served to estimate nucleated cell counts. TCRdb's copy holds only in-frame clones and misses some; the assay was immunoSEQ multiplex PCR. Clone size and V and J calls were adopted from that table, with D and trimming inferred from the DNA. The table has a few hundred thousand clones, 88% seen once; the top ten hold 1.7%. The specimen sequenced was peripheral blood. This receptor was obtained from a man in his 70s with acute or convalescent COVID-19. This chain connects TRBV27 to TRBJ2-3, with D possibly TRBD2 on 7 matching bases. CDR3 amino acids: CASSLRGGRDTQYF. CDR3 sequence (DNA): TGTGCCAGCAGTTTAAGGGGGGGGAGAGATACGCAGTATTTT.